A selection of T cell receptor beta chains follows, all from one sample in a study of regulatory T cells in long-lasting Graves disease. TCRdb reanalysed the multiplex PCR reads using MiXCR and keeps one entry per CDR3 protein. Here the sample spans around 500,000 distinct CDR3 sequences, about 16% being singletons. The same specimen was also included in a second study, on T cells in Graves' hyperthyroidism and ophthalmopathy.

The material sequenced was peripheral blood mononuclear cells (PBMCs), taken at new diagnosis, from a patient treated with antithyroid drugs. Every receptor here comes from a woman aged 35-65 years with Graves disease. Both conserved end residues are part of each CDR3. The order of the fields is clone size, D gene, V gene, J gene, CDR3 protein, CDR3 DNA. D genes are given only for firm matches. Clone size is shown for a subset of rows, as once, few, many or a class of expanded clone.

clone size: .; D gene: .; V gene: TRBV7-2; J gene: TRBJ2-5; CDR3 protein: CASRGSGGGTQYF; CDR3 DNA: TGTGCCAGCAGAGGTTCGGGCGGAGGGACCCAGTACTTC
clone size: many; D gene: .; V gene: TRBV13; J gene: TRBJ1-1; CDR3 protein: CASRKRDTMNTEAFF; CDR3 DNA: TGTGCCAGCAGAAAAAGGGACACCATGAACACTGAAGCTTTCTTT
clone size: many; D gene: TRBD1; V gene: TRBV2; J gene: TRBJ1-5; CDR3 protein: CASRLNRGYSNQPQHF; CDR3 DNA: TGTGCCAGCAGGCTCAACAGGGGATATAGCAATCAGCCCCAGCATTTT
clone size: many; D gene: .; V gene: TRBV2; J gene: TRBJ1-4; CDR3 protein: CASSEIGEKLFF; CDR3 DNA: TGTGCCAGCAGTGAAATAGGTGAAAAACTGTTTTTT
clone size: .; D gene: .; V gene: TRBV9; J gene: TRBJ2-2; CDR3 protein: CASSASAGAYTGELFF; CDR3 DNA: TGTGCCAGCAGCGCTTCCGCCGGGGCCTACACCGGGGAGCTGTTTTTT
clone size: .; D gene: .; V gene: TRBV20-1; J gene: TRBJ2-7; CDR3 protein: CSAVGPPDGQYF; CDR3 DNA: TGCAGTGCCGTGGGGCCCCCTGACGGGCAGTACTTC
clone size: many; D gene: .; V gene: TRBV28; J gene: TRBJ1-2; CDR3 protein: CASSNQQAPNYGYTF; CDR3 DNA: TGTGCCAGCAGTAACCAGCAGGCCCCTAACTATGGCTACACCTTC
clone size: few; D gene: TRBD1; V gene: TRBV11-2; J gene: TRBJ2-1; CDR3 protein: CASSPYSGQGANEQFF; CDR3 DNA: TGTGCCAGCAGCCCATACTCGGGACAGGGGGCAAATGAGCAGTTCTTC
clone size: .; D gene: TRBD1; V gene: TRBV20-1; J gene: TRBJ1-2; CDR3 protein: CSARDLGQGASNYGYTF; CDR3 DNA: TGCAGTGCTAGAGATTTGGGACAGGGGGCATCGAACTATGGCTACACCTTC
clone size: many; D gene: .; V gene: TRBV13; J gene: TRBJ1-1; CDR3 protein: CASSQADSWGEAFF; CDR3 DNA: TGTGCCAGCAGCCAAGCGGACAGCTGGGGTGAAGCTTTCTTT
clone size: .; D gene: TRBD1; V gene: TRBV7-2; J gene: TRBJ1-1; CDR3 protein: CASSPWQGVPEAFF; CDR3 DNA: TGTGCCAGCAGCCCTTGGCAGGGGGTCCCTGAAGCTTTCTTT
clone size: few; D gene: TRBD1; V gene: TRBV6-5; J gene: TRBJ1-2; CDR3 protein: CASSYMDRGFGYTF; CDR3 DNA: TGTGCCAGCAGCTACATGGACAGGGGGTTTGGCTACACCTTC
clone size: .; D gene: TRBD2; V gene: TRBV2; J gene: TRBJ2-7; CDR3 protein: CASSWTSGLGEQYF; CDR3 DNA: TGTGCCAGCAGTTGGACTAGCGGTCTAGGAGAGCAGTACTTC
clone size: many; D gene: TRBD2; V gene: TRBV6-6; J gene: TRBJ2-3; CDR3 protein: CASSYSQLAGGTPSTDTQYF; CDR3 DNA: TGTGCCAGCAGTTACTCGCAACTAGCGGGGGGGACCCCCAGCACAGATACGCAGTATTTT
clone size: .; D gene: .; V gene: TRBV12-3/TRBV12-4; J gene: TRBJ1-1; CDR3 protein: CASSLQVGTEAFF; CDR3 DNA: TGTGCCAGCAGTTTGCAGGTCGGCACTGAAGCTTTCTTT
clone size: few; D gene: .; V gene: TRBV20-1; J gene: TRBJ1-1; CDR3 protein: CSAYGGAHMNTEAFF; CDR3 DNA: TGCAGTGCTTACGGGGGCGCCCACATGAACACTGAAGCTTTCTTT
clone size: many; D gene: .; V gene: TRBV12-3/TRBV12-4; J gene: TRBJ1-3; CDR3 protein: CASRQTSGNTIYF; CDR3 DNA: TGTGCCAGCAGGCAGACCTCTGGAAACACCATATATTTT
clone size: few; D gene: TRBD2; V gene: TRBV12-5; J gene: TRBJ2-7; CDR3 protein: CASGLAGGGNYEQYF; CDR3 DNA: TGTGCTAGTGGTTTGGCAGGCGGGGGTAACTACGAGCAGTACTTC
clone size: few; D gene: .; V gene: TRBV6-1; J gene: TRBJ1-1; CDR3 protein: CASKREVGGNTEAFF; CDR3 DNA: TGTGCCAGCAAGAGAGAGGTAGGAGGTAACACTGAAGCTTTCTTT
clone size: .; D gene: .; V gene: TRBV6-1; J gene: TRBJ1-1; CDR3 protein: CASRRSLNTEAFF; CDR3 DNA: TGTGCCAGCAGAAGATCTCTTAACACTGAAGCTTTCTTT
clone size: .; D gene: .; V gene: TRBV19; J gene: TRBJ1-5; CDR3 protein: CASSIDHRGLNQPQHF; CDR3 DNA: TGTGCCAGTAGTATAGATCATAGGGGGTTAAATCAGCCCCAGCATTTT
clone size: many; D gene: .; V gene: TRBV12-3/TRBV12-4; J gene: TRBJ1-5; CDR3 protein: CASSLGLGNQPQHF; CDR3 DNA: TGTGCCAGCAGCTTAGGTCTAGGGAATCAGCCCCAGCATTTT
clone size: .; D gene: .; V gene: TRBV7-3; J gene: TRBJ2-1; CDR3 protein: CASSSRASYNEQFF; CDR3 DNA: TGTGCCAGCAGCTCCCGTGCCTCCTACAATGAGCAGTTCTTC
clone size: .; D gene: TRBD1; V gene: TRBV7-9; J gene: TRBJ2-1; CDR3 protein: CASSLAGQGRNEQFF; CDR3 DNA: TGTGCCAGCAGCTTAGCGGGACAGGGTAGAAATGAGCAGTTCTTC
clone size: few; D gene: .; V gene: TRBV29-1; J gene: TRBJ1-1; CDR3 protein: CSVEGTVYTEAFF; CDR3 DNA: TGCAGCGTTGAAGGTACAGTCTACACTGAAGCTTTCTTT
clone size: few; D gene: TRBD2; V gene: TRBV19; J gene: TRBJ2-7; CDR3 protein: CASTDKAGAYEQYF; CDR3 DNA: TGTGCCAGTACCGATAAAGCGGGAGCCTACGAGCAGTACTTC
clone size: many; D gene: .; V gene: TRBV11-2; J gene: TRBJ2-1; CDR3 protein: CASSYMRVWGSYNEQFF; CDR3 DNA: TGTGCCAGCAGTTATATGCGGGTTTGGGGGTCCTACAATGAGCAGTTCTTC
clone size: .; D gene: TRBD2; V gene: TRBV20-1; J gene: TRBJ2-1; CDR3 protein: CSARGVRSGGAVWSYNEQFF; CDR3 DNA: TGCAGTGCTAGAGGGGTTCGTAGCGGGGGGGCCGTCTGGTCCTACAATGAGCAGTTCTTC
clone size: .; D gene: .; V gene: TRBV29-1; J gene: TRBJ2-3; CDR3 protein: CSVGPTGGTQYF; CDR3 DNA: TGCAGCGTTGGTCCCACGGGTGGGACGCAGTATTTT
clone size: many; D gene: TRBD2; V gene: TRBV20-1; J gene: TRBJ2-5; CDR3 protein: CSARGAAGGQETQYF; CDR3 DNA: TGCAGTGCTAGAGGAGCGGCGGGGGGACAAGAGACCCAGTACTTC
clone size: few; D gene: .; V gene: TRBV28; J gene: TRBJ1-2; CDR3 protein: CASSSPAGIYGYTF; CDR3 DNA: TGTGCCAGCAGCTCCCCCGCGGGAATCTATGGCTACACCTTC
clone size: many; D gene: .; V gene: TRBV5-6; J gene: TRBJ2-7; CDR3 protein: CASASQGGVDEQYF; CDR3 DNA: TGTGCCAGCGCCTCGCAAGGTGGAGTGGACGAGCAGTACTTC
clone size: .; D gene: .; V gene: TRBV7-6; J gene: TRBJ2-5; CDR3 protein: CASSPDRTSWGTQYF; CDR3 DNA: TGTGCCAGCAGCCCCGACCGAACTAGCTGGGGGACCCAGTACTTC
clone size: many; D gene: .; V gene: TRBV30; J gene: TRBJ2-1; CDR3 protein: CAWSDTSEQFF; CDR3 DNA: TGTGCCTGGAGCGACACTAGCGAGCAGTTCTTC
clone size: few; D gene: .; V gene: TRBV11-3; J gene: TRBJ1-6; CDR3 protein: CASSPLLLF; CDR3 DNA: TGTGCCAGCAGCCCCCTTTTACTCTTT
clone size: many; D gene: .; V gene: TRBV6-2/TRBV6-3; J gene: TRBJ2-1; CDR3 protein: CASSYTGPSDLGF; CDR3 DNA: TGTGCCAGCAGTTACACAGGGCCGTCTGATTTAGGCTTC
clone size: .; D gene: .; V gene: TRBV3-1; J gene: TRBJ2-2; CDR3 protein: CASSTSGRGRTGELFF; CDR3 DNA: TGTGCCAGCAGCACCTCAGGACGGGGGAGAACCGGGGAGCTGTTTTTT
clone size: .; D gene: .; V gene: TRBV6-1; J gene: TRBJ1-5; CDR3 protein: CASSRSKQGNAQPQHF; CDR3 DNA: TGTGCCAGCAGTCGATCCAAGCAGGGCAATGCTCAGCCCCAGCATTTT
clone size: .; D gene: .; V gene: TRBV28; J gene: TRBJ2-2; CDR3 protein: CASQGGNTGELFF; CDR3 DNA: TGTGCCAGCCAGGGGGGCAACACCGGGGAGCTGTTTTTT
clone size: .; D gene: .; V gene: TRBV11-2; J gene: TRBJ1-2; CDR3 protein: CASSLEGFRGGYTF; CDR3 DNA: TGTGCCAGCAGCTTAGAAGGTTTCCGGGGAGGCTACACCTTC
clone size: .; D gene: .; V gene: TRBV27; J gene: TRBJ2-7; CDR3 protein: CASSSPGRELQYF; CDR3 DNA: TGTGCCAGCAGTTCCCCAGGGCGGGAACTGCAGTACTTC
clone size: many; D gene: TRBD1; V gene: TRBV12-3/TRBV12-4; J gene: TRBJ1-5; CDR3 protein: CASSSRGQGAVQPQHF; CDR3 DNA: TGTGCCAGCAGTTCGAGGGGGCAGGGGGCGGTTCAGCCCCAGCATTTT
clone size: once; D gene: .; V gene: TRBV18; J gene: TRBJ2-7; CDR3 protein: CASSTGQAGGSEQYF; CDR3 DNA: TGTGCCAGCTCGACTGGACAGGCCGGGGGAAGTGAGCAGTACTTC
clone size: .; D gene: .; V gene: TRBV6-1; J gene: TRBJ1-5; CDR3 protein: CASMAGMGSPQHF; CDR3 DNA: TGTGCCAGCATGGCGGGAATGGGCTCGCCCCAGCATTTT
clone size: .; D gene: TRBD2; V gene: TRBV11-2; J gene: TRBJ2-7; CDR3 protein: CASSSSGGGYEQYF; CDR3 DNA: TGTGCCAGCAGCTCAAGCGGCGGGGGCTACGAGCAGTACTTC
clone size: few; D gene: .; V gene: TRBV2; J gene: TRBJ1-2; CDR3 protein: CASSDMGSGNYGYTF; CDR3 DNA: TGTGCCAGCAGTGATATGGGCAGCGGGAACTATGGCTACACCTTC
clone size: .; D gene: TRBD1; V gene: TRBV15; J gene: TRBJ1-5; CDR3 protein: CATSTRLGGVQPQHF; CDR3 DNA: TGTGCCACCAGCACCCGCCTAGGGGGCGTTCAGCCCCAGCATTTT
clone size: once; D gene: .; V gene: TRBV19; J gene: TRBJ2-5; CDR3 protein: CASSMDGGFQETQYF; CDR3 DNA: TGTGCCAGTAGTATGGACGGCGGCTTCCAAGAGACCCAGTACTTC
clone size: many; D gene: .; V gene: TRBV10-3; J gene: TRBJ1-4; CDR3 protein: CAIREDMRNEKLFF; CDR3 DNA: TGTGCCATCAGGGAGGACATGAGGAATGAAAAACTGTTTTTT
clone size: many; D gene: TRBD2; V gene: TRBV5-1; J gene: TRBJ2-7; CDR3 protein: CASGQSGGFYEQYF; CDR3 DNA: TGCGCCAGCGGACAAAGCGGGGGCTTCTACGAGCAGTACTTC